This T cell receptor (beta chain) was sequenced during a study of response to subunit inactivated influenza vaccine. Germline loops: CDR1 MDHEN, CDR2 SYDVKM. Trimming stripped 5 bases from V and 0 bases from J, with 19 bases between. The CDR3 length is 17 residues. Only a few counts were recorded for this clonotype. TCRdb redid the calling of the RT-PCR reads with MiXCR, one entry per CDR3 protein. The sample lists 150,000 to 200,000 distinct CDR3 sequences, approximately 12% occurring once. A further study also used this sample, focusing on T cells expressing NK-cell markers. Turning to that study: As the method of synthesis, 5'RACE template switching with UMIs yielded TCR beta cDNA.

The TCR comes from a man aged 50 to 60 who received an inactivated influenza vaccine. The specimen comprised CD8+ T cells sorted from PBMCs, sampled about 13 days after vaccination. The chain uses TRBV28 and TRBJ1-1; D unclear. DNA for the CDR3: TGTGCCAGCAGTCAAACTCTAGGAAGCAAACTGAACACTGAAGCTTTCTTT. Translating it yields CASSQTLGSKLNTEAFF.